This entry concerns a single T cell receptor (beta chain). Its antigen is not known. These data come from a study of shared clonotypes between healthy human individuals. Background on the study: The plates for each donor numbered three CD4 naive, three CD4 memory, two CD8 naive and one CD8 memory.

Study-wide points: The naive CD4 repertoires of a few donors were compared, and around 5% of clonotypes were shared.

Terminally differentiated effector memory CD45RA+ cells were left out of the naive CD8 fraction, which was CD45RO-negative and positively selected for CCR7. Each of the donors was a healthy adult who was HIV-negative and had not had a recent acute infection or vaccination. Sequencing was performed with immunoSEQ multiplex PCR; in TCRdb, only in-frame clones are kept and a portion is missing. The sample shows some 740,000 clones, 85% to 95% of them seen only once. Germline trimming cut 0 bases from V and 2 bases from J; bases unmatched to any gene: 10. The CDR3 contains 17 residues. CDR1 SGHDT and CDR2 YYEEEE come from the germline V gene.

The V and J genes are TRBV5-6 and TRBJ1-1; 7 bases are a match to TRBD1. This clonotype was sampled from a man aged 30 to 45 in good health. Source material: naive CD8+ T cells sorted from blood. The CDR3 DNA sequence: TGTGCCAGCAGCTTGGCGACAGGGCAGATACTTAACACTGAAGCTTTCTTT. Its translation is CASSLATGQILNTEAFF.